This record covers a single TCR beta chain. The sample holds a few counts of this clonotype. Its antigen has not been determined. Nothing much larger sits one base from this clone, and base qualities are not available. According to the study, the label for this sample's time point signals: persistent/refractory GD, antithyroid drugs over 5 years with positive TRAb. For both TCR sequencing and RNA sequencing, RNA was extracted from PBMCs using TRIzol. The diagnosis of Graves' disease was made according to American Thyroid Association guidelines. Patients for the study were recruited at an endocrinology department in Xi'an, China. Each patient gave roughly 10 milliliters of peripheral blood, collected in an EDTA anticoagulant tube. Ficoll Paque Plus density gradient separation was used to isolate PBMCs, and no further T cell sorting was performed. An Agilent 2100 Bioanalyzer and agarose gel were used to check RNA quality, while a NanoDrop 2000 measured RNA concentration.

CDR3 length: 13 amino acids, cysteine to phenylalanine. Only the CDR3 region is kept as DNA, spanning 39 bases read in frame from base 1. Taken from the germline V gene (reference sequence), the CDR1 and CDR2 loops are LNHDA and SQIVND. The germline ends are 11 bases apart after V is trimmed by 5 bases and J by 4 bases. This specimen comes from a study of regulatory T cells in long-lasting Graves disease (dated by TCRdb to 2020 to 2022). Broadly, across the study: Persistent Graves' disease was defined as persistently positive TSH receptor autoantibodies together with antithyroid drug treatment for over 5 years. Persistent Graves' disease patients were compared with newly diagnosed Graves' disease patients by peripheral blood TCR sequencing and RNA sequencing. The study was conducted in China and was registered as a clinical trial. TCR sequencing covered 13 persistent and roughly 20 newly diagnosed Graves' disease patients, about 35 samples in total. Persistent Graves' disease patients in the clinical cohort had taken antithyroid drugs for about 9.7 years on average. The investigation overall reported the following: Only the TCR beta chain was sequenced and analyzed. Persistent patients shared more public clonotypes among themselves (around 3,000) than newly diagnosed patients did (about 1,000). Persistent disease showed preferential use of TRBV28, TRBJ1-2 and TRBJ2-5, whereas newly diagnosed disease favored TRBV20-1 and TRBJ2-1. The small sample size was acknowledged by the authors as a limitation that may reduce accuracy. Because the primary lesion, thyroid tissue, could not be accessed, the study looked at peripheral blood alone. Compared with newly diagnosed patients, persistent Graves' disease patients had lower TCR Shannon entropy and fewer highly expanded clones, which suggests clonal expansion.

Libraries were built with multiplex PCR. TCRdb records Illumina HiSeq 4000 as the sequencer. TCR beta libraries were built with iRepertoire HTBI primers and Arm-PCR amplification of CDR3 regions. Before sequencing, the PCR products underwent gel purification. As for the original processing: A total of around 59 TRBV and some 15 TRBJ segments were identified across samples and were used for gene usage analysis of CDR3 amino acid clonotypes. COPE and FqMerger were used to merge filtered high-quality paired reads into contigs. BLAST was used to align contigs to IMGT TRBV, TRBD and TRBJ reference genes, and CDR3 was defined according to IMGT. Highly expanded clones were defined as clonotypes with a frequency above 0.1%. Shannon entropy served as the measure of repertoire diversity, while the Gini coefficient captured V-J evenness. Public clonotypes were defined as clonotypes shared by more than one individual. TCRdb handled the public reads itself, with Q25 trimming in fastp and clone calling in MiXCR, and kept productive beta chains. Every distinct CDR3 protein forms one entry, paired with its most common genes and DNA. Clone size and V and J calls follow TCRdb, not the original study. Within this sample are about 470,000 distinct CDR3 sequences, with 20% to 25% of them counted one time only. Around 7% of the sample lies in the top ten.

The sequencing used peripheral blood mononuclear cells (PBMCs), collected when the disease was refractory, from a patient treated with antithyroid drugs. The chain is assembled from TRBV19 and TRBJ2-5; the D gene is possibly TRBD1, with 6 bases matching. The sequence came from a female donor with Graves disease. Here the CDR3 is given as CASSLGTLETQYF. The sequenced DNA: TGTGCCAGTAGTTTAGGGACACTAGAGACCCAGTACTTC. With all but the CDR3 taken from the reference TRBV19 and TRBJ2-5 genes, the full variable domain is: DGGITQSPKYLFRKEGQNVTLSCEQNLNHDAMYWYRQDPGQGLRLIYYSQIVNDFQKGDIAEGYSVSREKKESFPLTVTSAQKNPTAFYLCASSLGTLETQYFGPGTRLLVL.